Included here is one T cell receptor (beta chain) sequence, with context. This entry belongs to a study of blood T cell repertoires in COVID-19. Study summary: Samples came from the United States, Italy and Spain, spanning acute and convalescent COVID-19. The cDNA or gDNA used as material had been derived from T cells, B-cell-depleted T cells, or PBMCs.

Germline CDR1 ENHRY, CDR2 SYGVKD. This CDR3 is 14 amino acids long. With 5 bases clipped from V and 4 bases from J, the junction kept 4 bases outside the gene matches. Produced via immunoSEQ multiplex PCR; TCRdb's table is partial and in-frame only. This sample has more than 250,000 clones; 84% occur once, and the top ten carry 8.6%. Source material: peripheral blood. This chain connects TRBV10-3 to TRBJ2-2; TRBD1 aligns across 7 bases. The receptor's source is a human donor in a cohort sampled during active COVID-19. This CDR3 reads CAISPGTVTGELFF. The DNA of the CDR3 is TGTGCCATCAGTCCCGGGACAGTCACCGGGGAGCTGTTTTTT.